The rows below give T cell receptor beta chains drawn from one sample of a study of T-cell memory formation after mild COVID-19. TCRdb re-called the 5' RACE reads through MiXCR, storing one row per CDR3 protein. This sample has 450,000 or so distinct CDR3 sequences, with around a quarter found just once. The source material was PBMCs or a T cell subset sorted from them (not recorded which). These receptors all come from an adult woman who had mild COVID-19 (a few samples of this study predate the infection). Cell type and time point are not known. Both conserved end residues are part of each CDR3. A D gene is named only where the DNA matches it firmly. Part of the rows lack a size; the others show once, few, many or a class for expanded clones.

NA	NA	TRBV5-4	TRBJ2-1	TGTGCCAGCAGTCCGGGCCTAGAGCAGTACAATGAGCAGTTCTTC	CASSPGLEQYNEQFF
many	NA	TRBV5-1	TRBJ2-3	TGCGCCAGCAGCCCCCGGGACTTCAACACAGATACGCAGTATTTT	CASSPRDFNTDTQYF
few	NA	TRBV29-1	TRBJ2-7	TGCAGCGTCAGACAGGACTCCTACGAGCAGTACTTC	CSVRQDSYEQYF
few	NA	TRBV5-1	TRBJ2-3	TGCGCCAGCAGCTGGACCTCTACCACAGATACGCAGTATTTT	CASSWTSTTDTQYF
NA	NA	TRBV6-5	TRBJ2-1	TGTGCCAGCAGTTTGTATCAGGGGAGTGCGAATGAGCAGTTCTTC	CASSLYQGSANEQFF
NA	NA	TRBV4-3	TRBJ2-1	TGCGCCAGCAGCCAAGATCCGAATACCGGACTGATTGAGCAGTTCTTC	CASSQDPNTGLIEQFF
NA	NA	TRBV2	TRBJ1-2	TGTGCCAGCAGTGAAGGGGCCCTCGGCTATGGCTACACCTTC	CASSEGALGYGYTF
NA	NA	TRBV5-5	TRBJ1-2	TGTGCCAGCCACCCCCCGGGGGGTAGCTATGGCTACACCTTC	CASHPPGGSYGYTF
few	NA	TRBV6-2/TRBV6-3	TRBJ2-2	TGTGCCAGCAGTTACTCGCCGTCGACTGGGGAGCTGTTTTTT	CASSYSPSTGELFF
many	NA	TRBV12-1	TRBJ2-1	TGTGCCAGCAGCGACTTTCTAGCGGGGGAGCGTACTCCGACCAATGAGCAGTTCTTC	CASSDFLAGERTPTNEQFF
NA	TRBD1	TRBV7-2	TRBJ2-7	TGTGCCAGCAGCTTAGAAAGGGGGCGCGAGCAGTACTTC	CASSLERGREQYF
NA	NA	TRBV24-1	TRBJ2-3	TGTGCCACGGGATTCACAGATACGCAGTATTTT	CATGFTDTQYF
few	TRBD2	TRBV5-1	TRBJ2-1	TGCGCCAGCAGCTTGGGGAGCAGCGGGAGGGTCCTAAGCTCCTACAATGAGCAGTTCTTC	CASSLGSSGRVLSSYNEQFF
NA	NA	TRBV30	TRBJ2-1	TGTGCCTGGTCCCAGTTGGGTGAGCAGTTCTTC	CAWSQLGEQFF
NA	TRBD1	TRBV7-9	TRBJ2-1	TGTGCCAGCAGCTTGGGACAGCTCAATGAGCAGTTCTTC	CASSLGQLNEQFF
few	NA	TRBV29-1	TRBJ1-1	TGCAGCGTTGCTCTGGGCACTGAAGCTTTCTTT	CSVALGTEAFF
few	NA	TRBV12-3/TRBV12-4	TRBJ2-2	TGTGCCAGCAGTTTAGGGATGATAGCCGGGGAGCTGTTTTTT	CASSLGMIAGELFF
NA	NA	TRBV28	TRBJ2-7	TGTGCCAGCAGCCTCCTGCCAGTTCACTACGAGCAGTACTTC	CASSLLPVHYEQYF
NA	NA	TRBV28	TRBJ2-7	TGTGCCAGCCAATCAATATCCTACGAGCAGTACTTC	CASQSISYEQYF
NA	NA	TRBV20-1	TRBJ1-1	TGCAGTGCTAGAGTACGGTGGGGGCACATGAACACTGAAGCTTTCTTT	CSARVRWGHMNTEAFF
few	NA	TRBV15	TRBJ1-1	TGTGCCACCAGGGAGGGGGTGAACACTGAAGCTTTCTTT	CATREGVNTEAFF
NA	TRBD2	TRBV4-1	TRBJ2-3	TGCGCCAGCAGCCAAGAGAGAGGTAGCGGGAGTTTAGATACGCAGTATTTT	CASSQERGSGSLDTQYF
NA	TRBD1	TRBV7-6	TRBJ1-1	TGTGCCAGCAGCCATATCGAAGGCCCGGGACAGGGTTGGCCTGAAGCTTTCTTT	CASSHIEGPGQGWPEAFF
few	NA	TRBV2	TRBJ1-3	TGTGCCAGCAGCGCCACATTCTCTGGAAACACCATATATTTT	CASSATFSGNTIYF
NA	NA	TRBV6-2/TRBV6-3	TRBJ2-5	TGTGCCAGCAGTTTTGGTAGTGGGGGTCTCTTC	CASSFGSGGLF
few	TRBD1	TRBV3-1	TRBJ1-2	TGTGCCAGCAGCTTCCGACAGGGGGCAAACTATGGCTACACCTTC	CASSFRQGANYGYTF
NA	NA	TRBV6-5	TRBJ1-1	TGTGCCAGCAGTTACTCGCTTTGGGTGGCGAACACTGAAGCTTTCTTT	CASSYSLWVANTEAFF
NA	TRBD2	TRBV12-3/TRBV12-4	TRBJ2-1	TGTGCCAGCAGTTTAGACAGCGGGAGGGCCTTGGAGCAGTTCTTC	CASSLDSGRALEQFF
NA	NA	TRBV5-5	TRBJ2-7	TGTGCCAGCAGCGCCCTGCCGGAGTCGTACGAGCAGTACTTC	CASSALPESYEQYF
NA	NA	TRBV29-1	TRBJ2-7	TGCAGCGTTGAGGGGGCTTCCTACGAGCAGTACTTC	CSVEGASYEQYF
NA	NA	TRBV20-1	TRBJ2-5	TGCAGTGCTAGGCCCACTAGGAACCAAGAGACCCAGTACTTC	CSARPTRNQETQYF
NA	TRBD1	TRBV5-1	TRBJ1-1	TGCGCCAGCAGCCTTAGACAGGGGGCCATGAACACTGAAGCTTTCTTT	CASSLRQGAMNTEAFF
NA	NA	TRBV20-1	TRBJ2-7	TGCAGTGCTAGAGCCTTAAGAGACCAGTCCTACGAGCAGTACTTC	CSARALRDQSYEQYF
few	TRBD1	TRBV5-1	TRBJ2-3	TGCGCCAGCAGAACTATGGGACAGGGGGATACGCAGTATTTT	CASRTMGQGDTQYF
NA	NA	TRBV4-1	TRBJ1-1	TGCGCCAGCAGCGAGACAGCCCTGAACACTGAAGCTTTCTTT	CASSETALNTEAFF
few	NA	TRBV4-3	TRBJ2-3	TGCGCCAGCAGCCAACAGACAGCTACAGATACGCAGTATTTT	CASSQQTATDTQYF
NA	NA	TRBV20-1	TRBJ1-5	TGCAGTGCTAGAGGCTCGCAGGCTGCCAATCAGCCCCAGCATTTT	CSARGSQAANQPQHF
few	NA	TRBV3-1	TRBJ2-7	TGTGCCAGCAGCCGTCTTCCCTACGAGCAGTACTTC	CASSRLPYEQYF
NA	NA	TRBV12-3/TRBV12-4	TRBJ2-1	TGTGCCAGCAGCCCAGGCCGGCATGAGCAGTTCTTC	CASSPGRHEQFF
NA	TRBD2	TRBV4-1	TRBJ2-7	TGCGCCAGCAGCGACCAGGGGACTAGCGGGGCCGGTGGCGAGCAGTACTTC	CASSDQGTSGAGGEQYF
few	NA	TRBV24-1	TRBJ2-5	TGTGCCACCAGTGACGACCAGGGGAAAGAGACCCAGTACTTC	CATSDDQGKETQYF
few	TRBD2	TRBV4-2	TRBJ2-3	TGTGCCAGCAGCCGTTCCGGGACTAGCGGCACAGATACGCAGTATTTT	CASSRSGTSGTDTQYF